A single TCR beta chain is shown here with its context. This specimen comes from a study of blood T cell repertoires in COVID-19. The CDR3 loop spans 16 amino acids. The V segment lost 2 bases and the J segment 1 base; nucleotides outside the gene matches: 2. The protocol was immunoSEQ multiplex PCR, while the TCRdb copy is restricted to in-frame clones and leaves out a portion. Among 180,000 or so clones listed, roughly 86% were seen once. The clonotype was recovered from a woman in her twenties or thirties with active or convalescent COVID-19. Sequencing was performed on peripheral blood. The V call is TRBV23-1, the J call TRBJ1-4; TRBD1 matches 9 bases. TRBV23-1 is an ORF for which the function is uncertain. The CDR3 spells CASSQRTGVTNEKLFF. The DNA of the CDR3 is TGCGCCAGCAGTCAACGGACAGGGGTAACTAATGAAAAACTGTTTTTT.